This TCR beta chain was recovered during a study of T cells in Graves' hyperthyroidism and ophthalmopathy. The CDR3 is 17 amino acids. V shed 1 base, J shed 3 bases, and the junction held 5 bases outside the gene matches. Germline CDR1 is SGHTA and CDR2 is FQGNSA. It was RNA transcripts that yielded the amplified TCR beta CDR3 regions. The HTBI set primed first-round TCR CDR3 RT-PCR. MiXCR, applied by TCRdb to the multiplex PCR reads, yields one record per CDR3 protein. This table has roughly 700,000 distinct CDR3 sequences, roughly 17% appearing once. This clonotype was observed many times. This chain uses TRBV7-2 with TRBJ2-1; 11 bases line up with TRBD2. Sample: blood. The source is a middle-aged man with Graves' hyperthyroidism. The CDR3 spells CASSLVGLAELYNEQFF. The CDR3 nucleotides are TGTGCCAGCAGCTTAGTGGGACTAGCGGAGCTCTACAATGAGCAGTTCTTC.